This T cell receptor (beta chain) is from a study of blood T cell repertoires in COVID-19. Produced via immunoSEQ multiplex PCR; TCRdb's table is partial and in-frame only. The sample has roughly 350,000 clones, about 90% seen once. The clonotype comes from a woman in her 70s with COVID-19, enrolled during active disease. Sequencing used peripheral blood.

The CDR3 sequence: CASSYGVSGGNGYTF. The CDR3 coding sequence is TGTGCCAGCAGCTACGGAGTGAGCGGGGGGAATGGCTACACCTTC. The chain recombines TRBV5-5 with TRBJ1-2; tentative D call: TRBD1 (5 bases). V was shortened by 3 bases and J by 6 bases, with 18 bases between the two germline ends. This CDR3 is 15 amino acids long. Germline values: CDR1 SGHKS, CDR2 YYEKEE (reference sequence).